One and the same sample provided the 20 T cell receptor beta chains below, sequenced in a study of T-cell memory formation after mild COVID-19. TCRdb processed the 5' RACE reads anew with MiXCR; each CDR3 protein has one entry. This sample has 300,000 to 350,000 distinct CDR3 sequences, with roughly a fifth found just once. The specimen sequenced was PBMCs or a T cell subset sorted from them (not recorded which). These receptors were taken from a man younger than 30 who had mild COVID-19 (a few samples of this study predate the infection). Cell type and time point are not known.

This clonotype was counted between two and nine times. This chain uses TRBV5-1 with TRBJ2-1; 7 bases are shared with TRBD1. CDR3 size: 14 residues. V gave up 0 bases and J gave up 7 bases; unmatched junction bases: 4. In germline, CDR1 is SGHRS, CDR2 YFSETQ. CDR3 in DNA: TGCGCCAGCAGCTTGGGACAGGGAGTGAATGAGCAGTTCTTC. Its protein product is CASSLGQGVNEQFF.

The chain links TRBV7-9 to TRBJ2-5, with 7 bases identical to TRBD2. Germline CDR1 reads SEHNR; CDR2 reads FQNEAQ (reference sequence). The CDR3 has 17 amino acids. J was trimmed by 2 bases and V by 5 bases; bases with no gene match: 14. The CDR3 coding sequence is TGTGCCAGCAGCCCTAGAGGAGGGAGGGGCTTTCAAGAGACCCAGTACTTC. Translating gives CASSPRGGRGFQETQYF.

This chain uses TRBV20-1 with TRBJ1-2; TRBD1 agrees at 10 bases. V trimming: 6 bases; J trimming: 8 bases; junction bases outside the gene matches: 9. The CDR3 loop spans 13 amino acids. Germline values: CDR1 DFQATT, CDR2 SNEGSKA (reference sequence). The CDR3 region is CSAKTGGGKGYTF. Written as DNA, the CDR3 is TGCAGTGCCAAGACAGGGGGCGGTAAAGGCTACACCTTC.

J is TRBJ2-7 and V is TRBV28; no reliable D call. Trimming took 4 bases from V and 8 from J, leaving 12 bases between them. Germline CDR1 is MDHEN and CDR2 is SYDVKM. This CDR3 has 12 residues. In nucleotides, the CDR3 is TGTGCCAGCAGTTCGACGGTATCTCAGCAGTACGTC. It yields the protein CASSSTVSQQYV.

The chain carries TRBV6-5 and TRBJ2-7; no clear D gene. Germline CDR1 and CDR2: MNHEY and SVGAGI. The CDR3 contains 11 residues. Deletions cut 6 bases from V and 5 bases from J, with 8 bases between. CDR3 region: CASRDRHEQYF. CDR3 sequence (DNA): TGTGCCAGCAGAGACCGGCACGAGCAGTACTTC.

This clonotype was picked up a small number of times. The chain has TRBV7-2 and TRBJ2-3; 9 positions agree with TRBD2. Looked up from germline, CDR1 is SGHTA and CDR2 is FQGNSA. J was trimmed by 7 bases and V by 4 bases; bases with no gene match: 3. The CDR3 spans 13 residues. The CDR3 protein is CASSSSGTNTQYF. The CDR3 region has the DNA TGTGCCAGCAGCTCTAGCGGGACTAATACGCAGTATTTT. The entire variable domain, with the rest obtained from reference TRBV7-2 and TRBJ2-3, is as follows: GAGVSQSPSNKVTEKGKDVELRCDPISGHTALYWYRQSLGQGLEFLIYFQGNSAPDKSGLPSDRFSAERTGGSVSTLTIQRTQQEDSAVYLCASSSSGTNTQYFGPGTRLTVL.

This clonotype appeared a few times. V is TRBV5-1 and J is TRBJ2-7; D unresolved. This CDR3 spans 11 amino acids. Germline values: CDR1 SGHRS, CDR2 YFSETQ. Trimming pared 8 bases from V and 3 bases from J, leaving 9 bases between. The CDR3 region is CASSDGYEQYV. CDR3 bases: TGCGCCAGTTCGGACGGCTACGAGCAGTACGTC.

This clonotype was detected a few times. V and J are TRBV4-2 and TRBJ2-1; 9 nucleotides match TRBD2. With 0 bases clipped from V and 7 bases from J, the junction kept 7 bases outside the gene matches. CDR1 is LGHNA and CDR2 is YNFKEQ in the germline V gene. CDR3 length: 16 amino acids. CDR3 DNA: TGTGCCAGCAGCCAAGACCGGCGGGGGGGCGAAAATGAGCAGTTCTTC. It yields the protein CASSQDRRGGENEQFF.

The chain employs TRBV5-1 and TRBJ2-7; D is unclear. Germline V gene sequence: CDR1 SGHRS, CDR2 YFSETQ. There are 13 residues in the CDR3. Trimming left V 0 bases short and J 3 bases short, with 7 bases between. CDR3: CASSLEGSYEQYV. The CDR3 region has the DNA TGCGCCAGCAGCTTGGAGGGCAGCTACGAGCAGTACGTC.

This clonotype was counted only a few times. The chain employs TRBV4-3 and TRBJ2-3, with D perhaps matching TRBD2 (5 bases). The CDR3 contains 12 residues. V was cut by 1 base and J by 7 bases, with 6 bases left in between. Germline values: CDR1 LGHNA, CDR2 YSLEER. The CDR3 sequence is CASSQVGNTQYF. The CDR3, as DNA: TGCGCCAGCAGCCAAGTCGGGAATACGCAGTATTTT.

This clonotype appeared a few times. The rearrangement uses TRBV5-1 and TRBJ2-5, with D unresolved. CDR3 size: 15 residues. CDR1 SGHRS and CDR2 YFSETQ come from the germline V gene. V lost 2 bases to trimming and J lost 5 bases, with 16 bases between them. CDR3 DNA: TGCGCCAGCAGCTTTCCCATGGGTCAACAGGAGACCCAGTACTTC. Its protein product is CASSFPMGQQETQYF.

The V and J genes are TRBV24-1 and TRBJ2-5; a possible D gene is TRBD2 (5 bases). Germline V gene sequence: CDR1 KGHDR, CDR2 SFDVKD. The germline V and J ends were trimmed by 6 bases and 5 bases, with 12 bases remaining between them. CDR3 length equals 13 residues. In DNA form, the CDR3 reads TGTGCCACCAGTCCCCTAGCTGGGGAGACCCAGTACTTC. This gives the protein CATSPLAGETQYF.

This rearrangement joins TRBV4-3 to TRBJ2-7; 7 nucleotides match TRBD1. This CDR3 is 15 amino acids long. Per germline, CDR1 LGHNA and CDR2 YSLEER. Trimming removed 1 base from V and 0 bases from J; junction bases left unmatched: 3. The CDR3 loop reads CASSQGDSFSYEQYF. CDR3 bases: TGCGCCAGCAGCCAAGGGGACAGCTTCTCCTACGAGCAGTACTTC.

This clonotype appeared many times. V is TRBV5-1 and J is TRBJ1-1, with D tentatively TRBD1 (5 bases). This CDR3 comprises 15 residues. V dropped 0 bases and J dropped 0 bases, with 9 bases sitting between them. The germline gives CDR1 SGHRS, CDR2 YFSETQ. The CDR3 nucleotides read TGCGCCAGCAGCTTGGGTCCAGGGTTGAACACTGAAGCTTTCTTT. It yields the protein CASSLGPGLNTEAFF. The variable domain in full, with the rest retrieved from reference TRBV5-1 and TRBJ1-1, is KAGVTQTPRYLIKTRGQQVTLSCSPISGHRSVSWYQQTPGQGLQFLFEYFSETQRNKGNFPGRFSGRQFSNSRSEMNVSTLELGDSALYLCASSLGPGLNTEAFFGQGTRLTVV.

This clonotype was counted at least ten times. V and J are TRBV7-2 and TRBJ2-1, with 8 bases aligning to TRBD1. This CDR3 is 16 amino acids long. Germline V gives CDR1 SGHTA, CDR2 FQGNSA. The junction had 9 bases not matched to a gene; V was cut back by 2 bases and J by 6 bases. CDR3 amino acids: CASSLWGQASVNEQFF. The CDR3 nucleotides read TGTGCCAGCAGCTTATGGGGACAGGCGTCCGTCAATGAGCAGTTCTTC. Supplemented by reference TRBV7-2 and TRBJ2-1, the full variable domain reads GAGVSQSPSNKVTEKGKDVELRCDPISGHTALYWYRQSLGQGLEFLIYFQGNSAPDKSGLPSDRFSAERTGGSVSTLTIQRTQQEDSAVYLCASSLWGQASVNEQFFGPGTRLTVL.

The gene calls are TRBV21-1 and TRBJ1-2; TRBD1, as called in the table, went unchecked against the DNA. TRBV21-1 is a pseudogene segment. There are 11 residues in the CDR3. The CDR3 region has the DNA TGTGCCAGGAAACAGGGAAAGGGCTACACCTTC. The encoded protein is CARKQGKGYTF.

This clonotype showed up just a few times. V usage is TRBV5-5 and J usage is TRBJ2-1; D unclear. Trimming cost V 3 bases and J 4 bases, with 5 bases left between them. The CDR3 covers 12 residues. Germline CDR1 and CDR2: SGHKS and YYEKEE (reference sequence). For the CDR3, the DNA is TGTGCCAGCAGCTCGGTTTACAATGAGCAGTTCTTC. Translating it yields CASSSVYNEQFF.

This clonotype showed up just once. The rearrangement joins TRBV5-6 to TRBJ2-3, with D perhaps TRBD1 (5 bases). The CDR3 totals 13 residues. CDR1 and CDR2 from the germline V gene are SGHDT and YYEEEE. Trimming took 0 bases from V and 8 from J, leaving 10 bases between them. Here the CDR3 reads CASSLGQSLTQYF. In nucleotides, the CDR3 is TGTGCCAGCAGCTTGGGACAGTCGCTTACGCAGTATTTT.

This clonotype was picked up a small number of times. V gene TRBV6-1 combines with J gene TRBJ2-7; the match to TRBD1 covers 8 bases. With 5 bases clipped from V and 6 bases from J, the junction kept 6 bases outside the gene matches. The CDR3 is 13 residues long. Germline lookup yields CDR1 MNHNS and CDR2 SASEGT. This CDR3 reads CASSHRTGREQYV. CDR3 in DNA: TGTGCCAGCAGTCACCGGACAGGGCGCGAGCAGTACGTC.

Only one count was recorded for this clonotype. The CDR3 spells CASNLNFGGADEQFF. The DNA for the CDR3 is TGTGCCAGCAACCTAAACTTCGGGGGGGCCGATGAGCAGTTCTTC. This chain joins TRBV7-9 and TRBJ2-1, with 8 nucleotides matching TRBD2. After removal of 7 bases from V and 8 bases from J, the junction contained 13 bases not matched to a gene. Germline CDR1 reads SEHNR; CDR2 reads FQNEAQ (reference sequence). This CDR3 is built from 15 residues.